These 2 T cell receptor beta chains originate from one sample sequenced in a study of beta chain features in type 1 diabetes. Broader study findings: TCRB CDR3 length was moderately but significantly reduced in all four CD4+ subsets of Type 1 diabetes patients.

Expressed TCRB transcripts got sequenced, as all isolated RNA was reverse transcribed. Clones were sequenced by immunoSEQ multiplex PCR, and TCRdb holds only the in-frame ones, with some missing. Found here are 500,000 to 850,000 clones, more than 12% of them singletons; the top ten hold 0.04%. These receptors' antigens are unknown. Sequences were obtained from naive CD4+ T cells from blood. These receptor sequences come from a man aged 18 to 30 with type 1 diabetes.

A few counts support this clone. The chain links TRBV5-1 to TRBJ2-1; the D gene is possibly TRBD1 (5 bases). Trimming pared 2 bases from V and 5 bases from J, leaving 17 bases between. The CDR3 is 16 residues long. CDR1 is SGHRS and CDR2 is YFSETQ in the germline V gene. CDR3 bases: TGCGCCAGCAGCTTAACGGACATTGGTATTAACAATGAGCAGTTCTTC. Protein product: CASSLTDIGINNEQFF.

This clone was seen a handful of times. The chain employs TRBV9 and TRBJ1-5; possibly TRBD1 for D (5 bases). Germline V gives CDR1 SGDLS, CDR2 YYNGEE. V gave up 0 bases and J gave up 2 bases, with 9 bases separating them. The CDR3 sequence is 15 residues long. The CDR3 loop reads CASSVEGTRNQPQHF. CDR3 bases: TGTGCCAGCAGCGTAGAGGGGACCCGCAATCAGCCCCAGCATTTT.